The source of this T cell receptor beta chain is a study of cytomegalovirus exposure and HLA in healthy donors. General observations from the study: The classifier, whose performance was assessed in both the original and validation cohorts, reportedly diagnosed cytomegalovirus status with high specificity and sensitivity. According to a subsequent analysis, TCR clusters from the first cohort were inclined to appear together in the 120 validation repertoires. Investigators reported 164 TCR beta chains as tied to cytomegalovirus.

Comment on this clone: Its antigen is unknown.

The table came from immunoSEQ multiplex PCR; TCRdb's copy has only in-frame clones and leaves some out. The sample lists over 90,000 clones; approximately 95% were seen once. The roughly 120-subject validation cohort, separate from the approximately 670-subject first cohort, included the donors. The germline V gene has CDR1 SGHNT and CDR2 YYREEE (reference sequence). The CDR3 extends over 14 amino acids. With V trimmed by 3 bases and J by 2 bases, 4 bases remained unmatched. This TCR derives from a woman aged 18-29 years in good health and CMV-seronegative. The specimen sequenced was PBMCs. The chain has TRBV5-4 and TRBJ1-2, with TRBD1 identical over 7 bases. The CDR3 nucleotides are TGTGCCAGCAGCTCGATGACAGGGAACTATGGCTACACCTTC. This encodes CASSSMTGNYGYTF.